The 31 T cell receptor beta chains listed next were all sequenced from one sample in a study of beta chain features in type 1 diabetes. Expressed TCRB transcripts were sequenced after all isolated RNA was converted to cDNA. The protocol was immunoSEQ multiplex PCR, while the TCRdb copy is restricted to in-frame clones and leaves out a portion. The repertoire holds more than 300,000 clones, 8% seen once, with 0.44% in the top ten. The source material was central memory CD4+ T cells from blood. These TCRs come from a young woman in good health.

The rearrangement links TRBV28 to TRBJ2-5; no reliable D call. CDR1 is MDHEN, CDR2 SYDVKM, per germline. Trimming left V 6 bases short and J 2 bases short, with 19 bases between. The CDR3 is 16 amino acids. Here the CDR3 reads CASSARRQSGQETQYF. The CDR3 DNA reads TGTGCCAGCAGCGCCCGACGGCAATCAGGTCAAGAGACCCAGTACTTC.

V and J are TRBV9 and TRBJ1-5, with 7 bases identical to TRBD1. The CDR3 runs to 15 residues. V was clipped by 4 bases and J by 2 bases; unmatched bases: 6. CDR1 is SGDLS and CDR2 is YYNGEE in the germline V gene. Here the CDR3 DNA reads TGTGCCAGCAGCATAGGGGGCTCGGGCAATCAGCCCCAGCATTTT. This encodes CASSIGGSGNQPQHF.

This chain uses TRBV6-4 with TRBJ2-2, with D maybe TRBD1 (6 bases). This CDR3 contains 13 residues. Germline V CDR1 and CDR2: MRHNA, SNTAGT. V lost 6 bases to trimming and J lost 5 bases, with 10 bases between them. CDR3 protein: CASSKTGTGELFF. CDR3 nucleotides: TGTGCCAGCAGCAAAACAGGGACCGGGGAGCTGTTTTTT.

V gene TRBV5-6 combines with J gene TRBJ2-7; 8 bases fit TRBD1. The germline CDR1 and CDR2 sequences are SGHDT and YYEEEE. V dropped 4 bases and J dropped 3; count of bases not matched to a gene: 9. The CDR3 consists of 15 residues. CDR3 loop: CASSVGQARVYEQYF. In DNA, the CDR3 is TGTGCCAGCAGCGTGGGACAGGCGAGAGTCTACGAGCAGTACTTC.

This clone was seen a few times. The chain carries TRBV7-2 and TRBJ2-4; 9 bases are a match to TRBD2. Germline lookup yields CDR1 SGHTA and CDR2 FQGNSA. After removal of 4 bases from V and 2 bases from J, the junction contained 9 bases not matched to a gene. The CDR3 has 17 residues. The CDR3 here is CASSSNSGSHTKNIQYF. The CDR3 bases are TGTGCCAGCAGCTCAAATAGCGGGAGTCACACCAAAAACATTCAGTACTTC.

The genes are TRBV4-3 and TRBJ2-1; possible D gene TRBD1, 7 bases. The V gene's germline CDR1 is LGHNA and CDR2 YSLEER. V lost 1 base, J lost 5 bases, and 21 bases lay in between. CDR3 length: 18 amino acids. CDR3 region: CASSQAVASGRGDNEQFF. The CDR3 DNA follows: TGCGCCAGCAGCCAAGCGGTGGCGTCGGGCAGGGGGGACAATGAGCAGTTCTTC.

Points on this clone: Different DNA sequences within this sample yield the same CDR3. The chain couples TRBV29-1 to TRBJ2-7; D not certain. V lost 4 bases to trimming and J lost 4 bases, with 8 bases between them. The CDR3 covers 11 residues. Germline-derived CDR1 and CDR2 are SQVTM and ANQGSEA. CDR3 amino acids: CSVGLGYEQYF. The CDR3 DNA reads TGCAGCGTTGGTCTGGGTTACGAGCAGTACTTC.

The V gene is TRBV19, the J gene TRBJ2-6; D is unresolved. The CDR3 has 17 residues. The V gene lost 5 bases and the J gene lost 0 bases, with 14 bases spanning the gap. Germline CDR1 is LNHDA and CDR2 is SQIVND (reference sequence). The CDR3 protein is CASSFQVKSSGANVLTF. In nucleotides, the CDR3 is TGTGCCAGTAGTTTCCAGGTAAAGAGCTCTGGGGCCAACGTCCTGACTTTC.

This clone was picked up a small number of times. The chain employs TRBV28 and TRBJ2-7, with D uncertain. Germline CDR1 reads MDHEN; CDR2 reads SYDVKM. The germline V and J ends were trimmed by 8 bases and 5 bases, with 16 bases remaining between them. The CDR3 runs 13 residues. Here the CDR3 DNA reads TGTGCCAGCGGGAAGGAATCGGAAAACGAGCAGTACTTC. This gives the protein CASGKESENEQYF.

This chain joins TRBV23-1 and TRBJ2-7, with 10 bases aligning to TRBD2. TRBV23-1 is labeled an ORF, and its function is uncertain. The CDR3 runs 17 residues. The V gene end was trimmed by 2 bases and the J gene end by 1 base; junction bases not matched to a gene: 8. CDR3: CASSQGGLAGVSYEQYF. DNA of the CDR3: TGCGCCAGCAGTCAAGGCGGGCTAGCGGGAGTTTCCTACGAGCAGTACTTC.

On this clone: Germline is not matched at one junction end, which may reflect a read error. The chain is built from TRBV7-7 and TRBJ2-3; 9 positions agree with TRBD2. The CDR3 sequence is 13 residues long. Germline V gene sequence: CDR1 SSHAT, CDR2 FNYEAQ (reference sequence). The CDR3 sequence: CASSPGTSLAQYF. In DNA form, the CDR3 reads TGTGCTAGCAGCCCCGGGACTAGCCTTGCGCAGTATTTT. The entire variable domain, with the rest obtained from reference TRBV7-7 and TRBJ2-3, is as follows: GAGVSQSPRYKVTKRGQDVTLRCDPISSHATLYWYQQALGQGPEFLTYFNYEAQPDKSGLPSDRFSAERPEGSISTLTIQRTEQRDSAMYRCASSPGTSLAQYFGPGTRLTVL.

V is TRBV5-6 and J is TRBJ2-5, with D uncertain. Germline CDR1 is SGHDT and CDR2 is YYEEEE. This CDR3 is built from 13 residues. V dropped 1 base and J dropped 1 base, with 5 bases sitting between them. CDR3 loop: CASSLFPQETQYF. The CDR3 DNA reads TGTGCCAGCAGCTTGTTCCCCCAAGAGACCCAGTACTTC. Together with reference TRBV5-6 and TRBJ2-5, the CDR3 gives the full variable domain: DAGVTQSPTHLIKTRGQQVTLRCSPKSGHDTVSWYQQALGQGPQFIFQYYEEEERQRGNFPDRFSGHQFPNYSSELNVNALLLGDSALYLCASSLFPQETQYFGPGTRLLVL.

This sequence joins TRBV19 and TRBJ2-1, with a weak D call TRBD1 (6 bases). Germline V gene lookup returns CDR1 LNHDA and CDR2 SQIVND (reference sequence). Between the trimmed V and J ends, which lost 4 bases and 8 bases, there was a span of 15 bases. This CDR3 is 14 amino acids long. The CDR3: CASSNYRVEDEQFF. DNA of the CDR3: TGTGCCAGTAGTAACTACAGGGTTGAAGATGAGCAGTTCTTC.

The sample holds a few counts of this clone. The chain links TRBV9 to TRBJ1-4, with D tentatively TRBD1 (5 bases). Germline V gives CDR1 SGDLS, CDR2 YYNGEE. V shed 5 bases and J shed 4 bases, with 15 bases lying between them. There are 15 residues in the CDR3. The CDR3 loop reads CASSLGDGINEKLFF. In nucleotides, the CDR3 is TGTGCCAGCAGTTTAGGGGACGGAATTAATGAAAAACTGTTTTTT.

CDR3 region: CATSARDLGRETQYF. The CDR3 region has the DNA TGTGCCACCAGCGCCAGGGACCTAGGGAGGGAGACCCAGTACTTC. J is TRBJ2-5 and V is TRBV15; a possible D gene is TRBD2 (6 bases). This CDR3 has 15 amino acids. The germline gives CDR1 LNHNV, CDR2 YYDKDF (reference sequence). The germline V and J ends were trimmed by 5 bases and 5 bases, with 18 bases remaining between them.

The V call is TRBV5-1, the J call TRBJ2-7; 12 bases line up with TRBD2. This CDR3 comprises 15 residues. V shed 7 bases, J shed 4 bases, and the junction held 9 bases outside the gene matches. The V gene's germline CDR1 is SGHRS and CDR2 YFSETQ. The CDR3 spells CASQTTSGSRYEQYF. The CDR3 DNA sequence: TGCGCCAGCCAGACGACTAGCGGGAGTCGGTACGAGCAGTACTTC.

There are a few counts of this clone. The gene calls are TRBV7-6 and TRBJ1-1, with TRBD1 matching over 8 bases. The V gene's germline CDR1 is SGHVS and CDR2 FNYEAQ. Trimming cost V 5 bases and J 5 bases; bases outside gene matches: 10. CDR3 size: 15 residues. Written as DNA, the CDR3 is TGTGCCAGCAGCGCAGGACAGGGACTAGGAACTGAAGCTTTCTTT. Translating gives CASSAGQGLGTEAFF.

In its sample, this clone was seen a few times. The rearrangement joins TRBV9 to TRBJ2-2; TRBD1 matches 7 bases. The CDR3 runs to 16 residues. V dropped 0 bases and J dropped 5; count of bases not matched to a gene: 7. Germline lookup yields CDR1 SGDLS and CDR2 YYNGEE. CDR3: CASSVGLVRGTGELFF. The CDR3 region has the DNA TGTGCCAGCAGCGTAGGACTGGTCAGGGGGACCGGGGAGCTGTTTTTT.

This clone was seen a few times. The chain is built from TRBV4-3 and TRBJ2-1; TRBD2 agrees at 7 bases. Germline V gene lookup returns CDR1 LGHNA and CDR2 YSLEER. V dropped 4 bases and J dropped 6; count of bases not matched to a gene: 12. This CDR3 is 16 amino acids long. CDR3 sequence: CASSREWVAGSNEQFF. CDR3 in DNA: TGCGCCAGCAGCCGTGAATGGGTAGCGGGCTCCAATGAGCAGTTCTTC.

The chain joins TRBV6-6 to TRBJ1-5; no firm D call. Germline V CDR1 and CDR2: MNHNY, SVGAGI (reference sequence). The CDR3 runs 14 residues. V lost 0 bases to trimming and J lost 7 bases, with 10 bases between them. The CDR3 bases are TGTGCCAGCAGTTACTCTAGGGTAGGACAGCCCCAGCATTTT. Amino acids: CASSYSRVGQPQHF.

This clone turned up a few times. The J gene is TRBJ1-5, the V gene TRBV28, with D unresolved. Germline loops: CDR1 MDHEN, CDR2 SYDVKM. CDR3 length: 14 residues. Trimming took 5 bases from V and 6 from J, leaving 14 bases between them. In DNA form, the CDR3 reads TGTGCCAGCAGTCTTTACACAGTGGGTCAGCCCCAGCATTTT. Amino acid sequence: CASSLYTVGQPQHF.

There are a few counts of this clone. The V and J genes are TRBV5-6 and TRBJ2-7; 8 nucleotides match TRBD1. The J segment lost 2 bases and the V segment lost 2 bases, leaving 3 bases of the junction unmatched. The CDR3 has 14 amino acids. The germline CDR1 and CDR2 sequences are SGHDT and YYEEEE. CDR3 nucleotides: TGTGCCAGCAGCTTTTGGGACAGGACCTACGAGCAGTACTTC. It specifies CASSFWDRTYEQYF. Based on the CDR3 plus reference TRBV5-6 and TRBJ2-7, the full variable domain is DAGVTQSPTHLIKTRGQQVTLRCSPKSGHDTVSWYQQALGQGPQFIFQYYEEEERQRGNFPDRFSGHQFPNYSSELNVNALLLGDSALYLCASSFWDRTYEQYFGPGTRLTVT.

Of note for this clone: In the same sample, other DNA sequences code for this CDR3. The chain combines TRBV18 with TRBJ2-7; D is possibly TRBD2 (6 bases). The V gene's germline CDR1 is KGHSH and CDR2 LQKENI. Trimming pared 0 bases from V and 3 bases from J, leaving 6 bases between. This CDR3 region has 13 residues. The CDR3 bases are TGTGCCAGCTCACCACCGGGGGGCTACGAGCAGTACTTC. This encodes CASSPPGGYEQYF. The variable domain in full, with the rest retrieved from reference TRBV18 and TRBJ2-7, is NAGVMQNPRHLVRRRGQEARLRCSPMKGHSHVYWYRQLPEEGLKFMVYLQKENIIDESGMPKERFSAEFPKEGPSILRIQQVVRGDSAAYFCASSPPGGYEQYFGPGTRLTVT.

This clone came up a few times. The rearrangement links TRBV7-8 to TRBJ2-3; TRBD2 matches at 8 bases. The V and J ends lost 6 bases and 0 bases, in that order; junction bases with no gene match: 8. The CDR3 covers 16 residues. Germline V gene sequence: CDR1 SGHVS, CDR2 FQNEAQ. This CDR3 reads CASRAGGRTSTDTQYF. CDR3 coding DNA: TGTGCCAGCAGGGCGGGAGGTAGGACTAGCACAGATACGCAGTATTTT. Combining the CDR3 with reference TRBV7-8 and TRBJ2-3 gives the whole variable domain GAGVSQSPRYKVAKRGQDVALRCDPISGHVSLFWYQQALGQGPEFLTYFQNEAQLDKSGLPSDRFFAERPEGSVSTLKIQRTQQEDSAVYLCASRAGGRTSTDTQYFGPGTRLTVL.

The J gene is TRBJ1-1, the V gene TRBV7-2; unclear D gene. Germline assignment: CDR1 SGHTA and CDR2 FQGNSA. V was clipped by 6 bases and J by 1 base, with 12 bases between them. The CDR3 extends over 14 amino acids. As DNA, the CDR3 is TGTGCCAGCAGTCAGAGAGGGAGGAACACTGAAGCTTTCTTT. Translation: CASSQRGRNTEAFF.

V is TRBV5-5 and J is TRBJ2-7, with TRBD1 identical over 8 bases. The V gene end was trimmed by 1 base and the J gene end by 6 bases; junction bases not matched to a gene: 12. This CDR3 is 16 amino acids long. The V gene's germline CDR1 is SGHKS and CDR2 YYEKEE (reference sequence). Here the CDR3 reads CASSLITGTGPSEQYF. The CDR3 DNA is TGTGCCAGCAGCTTGATTACCGGGACAGGACCCAGCGAGCAGTACTTC.

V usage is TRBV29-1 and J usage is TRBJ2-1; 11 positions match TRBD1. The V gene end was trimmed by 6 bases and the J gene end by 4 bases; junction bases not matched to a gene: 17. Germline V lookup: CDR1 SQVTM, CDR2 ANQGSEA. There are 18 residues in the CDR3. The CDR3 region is CSVSAGTGGSRRYNEQFF. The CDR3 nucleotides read TGCAGCGTCAGTGCCGGGACAGGGGGTTCTCGGCGGTACAATGAGCAGTTCTTC.

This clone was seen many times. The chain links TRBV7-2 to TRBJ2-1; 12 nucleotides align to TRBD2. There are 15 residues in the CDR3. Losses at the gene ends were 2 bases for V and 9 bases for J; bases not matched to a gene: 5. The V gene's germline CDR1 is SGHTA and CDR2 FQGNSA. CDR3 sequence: CASSLTTSGRGEQFF. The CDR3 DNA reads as TGTGCCAGCAGCTTAACGACTAGCGGGAGAGGTGAGCAGTTCTTC.

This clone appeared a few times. CDR3: CASSFRPGSVEQFF. As DNA, the CDR3 is TGTGCCAGCAGCTTTCGCCCAGGGTCGGTTGAGCAGTTCTTC. The chain has TRBV7-9 and TRBJ2-1, with a possible D match to TRBD1 (5 bases). Germline CDR1 SEHNR, CDR2 FQNEAQ (reference sequence). V was pared by 3 bases and J by 9 bases, with 15 bases between. The CDR3 is 14 amino acids.

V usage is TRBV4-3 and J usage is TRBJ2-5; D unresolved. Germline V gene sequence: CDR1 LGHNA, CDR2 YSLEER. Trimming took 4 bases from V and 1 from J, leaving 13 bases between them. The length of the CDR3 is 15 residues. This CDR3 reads CASSPHLRTQETQYF. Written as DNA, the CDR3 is TGCGCCAGCAGCCCCCACCTTCGGACCCAAGAGACCCAGTACTTC.

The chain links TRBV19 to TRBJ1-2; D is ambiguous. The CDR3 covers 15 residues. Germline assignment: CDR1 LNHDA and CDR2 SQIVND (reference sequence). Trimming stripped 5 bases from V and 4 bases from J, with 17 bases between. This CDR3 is CASSHPPPVLYGYTF. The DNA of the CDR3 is TGTGCCAGTAGTCATCCCCCGCCGGTTCTCTATGGCTACACCTTC.